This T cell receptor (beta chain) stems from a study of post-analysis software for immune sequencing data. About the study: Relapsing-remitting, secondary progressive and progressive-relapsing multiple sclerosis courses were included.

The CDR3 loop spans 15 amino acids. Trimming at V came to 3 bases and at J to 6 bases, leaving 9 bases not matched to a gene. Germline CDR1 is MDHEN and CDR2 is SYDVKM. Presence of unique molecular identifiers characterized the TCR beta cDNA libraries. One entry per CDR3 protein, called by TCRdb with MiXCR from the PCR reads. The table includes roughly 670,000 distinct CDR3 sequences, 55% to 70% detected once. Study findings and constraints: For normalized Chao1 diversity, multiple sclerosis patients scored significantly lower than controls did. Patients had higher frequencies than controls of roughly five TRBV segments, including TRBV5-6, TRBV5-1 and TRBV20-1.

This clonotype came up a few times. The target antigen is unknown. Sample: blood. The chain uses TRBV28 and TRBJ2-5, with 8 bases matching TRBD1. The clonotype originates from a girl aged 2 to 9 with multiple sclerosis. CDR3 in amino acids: CASSFQDRGWKTQYF. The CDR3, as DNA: TGTGCCAGCAGTTTTCAAGACAGGGGTTGGAAGACCCAGTACTTC.